Presented here are 29 T cell receptor beta chains from one specimen sequenced in a study of blood T cell repertoires in COVID-19. Measured with immunoSEQ multiplex PCR; TCRdb has only the in-frame clones, and not every one. The sample records about 200,000 clones, about 85% being singletons. Sequencing input: peripheral blood. These TCRs come from a woman of 80 years or more with acute or convalescent COVID-19.

The CDR3: CASSESLRQGLYNEQFF. The CDR3 nucleotides are TGCGCCAGCAGTGAGTCCTTAAGACAGGGGTTGTACAATGAGCAGTTCTTC. This chain uses TRBV10-1 with TRBJ2-1, with 8 positions matching TRBD1. CDR3 length: 17 residues. V trimming: 0 bases; J trimming: 4 bases; junction bases outside the gene matches: 8. Germline CDR1 reads WNHNN; CDR2 reads SYGVQD (reference sequence).

This chain connects TRBV5-1 to TRBJ2-5, with TRBD2 as a possible D gene (5 bases). The CDR3 totals 15 residues. The germline V gene encodes CDR1 SGHRS and CDR2 YFSETQ. Trimming took 0 bases from V and 5 from J, leaving 14 bases between them. CDR3 bases: TGCGCCAGCAGCTTGGAGGCCAGCCGAGGGGAGACCCAGTACTTC. It codes for CASSLEASRGETQYF. The full variable domain, in which reference TRBV5-1 and TRBJ2-5 provide the parts outside the CDR3, is KAGVTQTPRYLIKTRGQQVTLSCSPISGHRSVSWYQQTPGQGLQFLFEYFSETQRNKGNFPGRFSGRQFSNSRSEMNVSTLELGDSALYLCASSLEASRGETQYFGPGTRLLVL.

Only a few counts were recorded for this clone. This rearrangement joins TRBV5-6 to TRBJ1-5; the match to TRBD1 covers 7 bases. From germline, CDR1 is SGHDT and CDR2 YYEEEE. This CDR3 has 15 residues. V was pared by 4 bases and J by 2 bases, with 6 bases of the junction left unmatched. In DNA form, the CDR3 reads TGTGCCAGCAGCCTCAGGACAGGAGGCAATCAGCCCCAGCATTTT. Encoded protein: CASSLRTGGNQPQHF. The full variable domain, completed using reference TRBV5-6 and TRBJ1-5, is DAGVTQSPTHLIKTRGQQVTLRCSPKSGHDTVSWYQQALGQGPQFIFQYYEEEERQRGNFPDRFSGHQFPNYSSELNVNALLLGDSALYLCASSLRTGGNQPQHFGDGTRLSIL.

The CDR3 DNA is TGTGCCAGCAGACCTACCCTATTCGGGGACGAGCAGTACTTC. Its protein product is CASRPTLFGDEQYF. This chain uses TRBV6-5 with TRBJ2-7; D might be TRBD2 (5 bases). The CDR3 has 14 residues. Germline-derived CDR1 and CDR2 are MNHEY and SVGAGI. The V end lost 6 bases, the J end lost 5 bases, and 17 bases lay between the germline ends.

This chain uses TRBV5-5 with TRBJ1-1, with 7 nucleotides matching TRBD1. With V trimmed by 4 bases and J by 0 bases, 3 bases remained unmatched. The CDR3 covers 14 residues. Germline V gene sequence: CDR1 SGHKS, CDR2 YYEKEE (reference sequence). In DNA form, the CDR3 reads TGTGCCAGCAGCCTAAGGGGGCTGAACACTGAAGCTTTCTTT. Amino acid sequence: CASSLRGLNTEAFF.

This clone was detected once. This chain joins TRBV9 and TRBJ1-3; D remains unclear. Trimming pared 0 bases from V and 0 bases from J, leaving 7 bases between. The CDR3 runs to 15 residues. Looked up from germline, CDR1 is SGDLS and CDR2 is YYNGEE. The CDR3 region is CASSVDPGSGNTIYF. CDR3 sequence (DNA): TGTGCCAGCAGCGTAGACCCGGGCTCTGGAAACACCATATATTTT.

The J gene is TRBJ2-5, the V gene TRBV7-2; no clear D gene. This CDR3 has 13 residues. V shed 5 bases and J shed 4 bases, with 11 bases lying between them. In germline, CDR1 is SGHTA, CDR2 FQGNSA. CDR3 sequence: CASSPEVRETQYF. The CDR3 DNA follows: TGTGCCAGCAGCCCCGAGGTTCGAGAGACCCAGTACTTC.

V and J are TRBV28 and TRBJ2-7; weak D call: TRBD1 (6 bases). Trimming removed 5 bases at V and 0 bases at J, with 23 bases between. This CDR3 has 18 residues. CDR1 and CDR2 from the germline V gene are MDHEN and SYDVKM. CDR3 bases: TGTGCCAGCAGTGCCCCCTTAGGTTCAGGGGTAGCCTCCTACGAGCAGTACTTC. Encoded protein: CASSAPLGSGVASYEQYF.

The chain combines TRBV20-1 with TRBJ1-2, with D unclear. CDR3 length: 11 amino acids. Germline-derived CDR1 and CDR2 are DFQATT and SNEGSKA (reference sequence). V lost 6 bases and J lost 5, with 10 bases in between. The CDR3 sequence is CSAPRGYGYTF. The CDR3 DNA follows: TGCAGTGCCCCCCGCGGATATGGCTACACCTTC.

The gene calls are TRBV9 and TRBJ2-7; 13 bases fit TRBD2. This CDR3 has 14 residues. The V gene end was trimmed by 4 bases and the J gene end by 6 bases; junction bases not matched to a gene: 4. Germline V gives CDR1 SGDLS, CDR2 YYNGEE. The CDR3 spells CASSTGTSGIEQYF. CDR3 nucleotides: TGTGCCAGCAGCACCGGGACTAGCGGGATCGAGCAGTACTTC.

The chain employs TRBV9 and TRBJ2-3; TRBD1 matches at 9 bases. This CDR3 comprises 16 residues. The V and J ends lost 3 bases and 0 bases, in that order; junction bases with no gene match: 5. The V gene's germline CDR1 is SGDLS and CDR2 YYNGEE. CDR3 in DNA: TGTGCCAGCAGCGAGTGGGGACAGGGCAGCACAGATACGCAGTATTTT. Its translation: CASSEWGQGSTDTQYF. The full variable domain, rest sourced from reference TRBV9 and TRBJ2-3, is DSGVTQTPKHLITATGQRVTLRCSPRSGDLSVYWYQQSLDQGLQFLIQYYNGEERAKGNILERFSAQQFPDLHSELNLSSLELGDSALYFCASSEWGQGSTDTQYFGPGTRLTVL.

The chain links TRBV28 to TRBJ2-7, with a tentative D call TRBD2 (6 bases). This CDR3 region has 14 residues. Germline assignment: CDR1 MDHEN and CDR2 SYDVKM. Trimming removed 5 bases at V and 0 bases at J, with 11 bases between. The CDR3 DNA follows: TGTGCCAGCAGTCGTAGCGGACCCTCCTACGAGCAGTACTTC. Encoded protein: CASSRSGPSYEQYF.

The chain joins TRBV24-1 to TRBJ1-2, with 8 bases matching TRBD1. Trimming removed 4 bases from V and 7 bases from J; junction bases left unmatched: 13. Germline V gene lookup returns CDR1 KGHDR and CDR2 SFDVKD. The CDR3 loop spans 16 amino acids. CDR3 region: CATSDPTGGVFSGYTF. The CDR3 bases are TGTGCCACCAGTGACCCCACAGGGGGAGTATTTTCTGGCTACACCTTC.

This chain joins TRBV28 and TRBJ1-2, with D hard to call. CDR1 and CDR2 from the germline V gene are MDHEN and SYDVKM. The CDR3 is made up of 12 amino acids. Trimming left V 5 bases short and J 6 bases short, with 10 bases between. The chain's CDR3 is CASSTPSNGYTF. The CDR3 DNA reads as TGTGCCAGCAGTACCCCTAGTAATGGCTACACCTTC.

This clone was seen only once. The chain carries TRBV10-2 and TRBJ1-2, with D maybe TRBD1 (5 bases). The V end lost 0 bases, the J end lost 4 bases, and 12 bases lay between the germline ends. The CDR3 runs 15 residues. Germline V gives CDR1 WSHSY, CDR2 SAAADI. DNA of the CDR3: TGCGCCAGCAGTGAGTCTAGGGGTCCCTTCTATGGCTACACCTTC. This encodes CASSESRGPFYGYTF.

The V gene is TRBV2, the J gene TRBJ1-1; the D gene is possibly TRBD1 (6 bases). This CDR3 has 12 residues. CDR1 SNHLY and CDR2 FYNNEI come from the germline V gene. V was shortened by 8 bases and J by 11 bases, with 18 bases between the two germline ends. CDR3 coding DNA: TGTGCCAGCCGACGACAGGCTGCAAACGCTTTCTTT. This sequence encodes CASRRQAANAFF. Filled out from reference TRBV2 and TRBJ1-1, the complete variable domain reads EPEVTQTPSHQVTQMGQEVILRCVPISNHLYFYWYRQILGQKVEFLVSFYNNEISEKSEIFDDQFSVERPDGSNFTLKIRSTKLEDSAMYFCASRRQAANAFFGQGTRLTVV.

The chain is built from TRBV14 and TRBJ2-1; 12 bases match TRBD2. The ends lost 5 bases at V and 9 bases at J; junction bases unmatched: 8. The CDR3 covers 15 residues. CDR1 SGHDN and CDR2 FVKESK come from the germline V gene. The CDR3 DNA is TGTGCCAGCAGCTTACTAGCGGGAGGCCGGGGTGAGCAGTTCTTC. As protein: CASSLLAGGRGEQFF.

The J gene is TRBJ1-2, the V gene TRBV3-1 (or the pseudogene TRBV3-2), with 10 bases lining up with TRBD1. J was trimmed by 3 bases and V by 5 bases; bases with no gene match: 3. Germline lookup yields CDR1 LGHDT and CDR2 YNNKEL (reference sequence). The CDR3 extends over 14 amino acids. The CDR3 sequence is CASSGGTGDYGYTF. As DNA, the CDR3 is TGTGCCAGCAGCGGTGGGACAGGGGACTATGGCTACACCTTC.

This clone was counted a single time. Written as DNA, the CDR3 is TGTGCCAGCAGCTATCCCGGACAGGGGGCGGTCAATGAGCAGTTCTTC. Encoded protein: CASSYPGQGAVNEQFF. The V call is TRBV28, the J call TRBJ2-1, with TRBD1 identical over 11 bases. This CDR3 spans 16 amino acids. V was clipped by 6 bases and J by 6 bases; unmatched bases: 10. Germline V gene sequence: CDR1 MDHEN, CDR2 SYDVKM.

This clone has a handful of counts. The chain employs TRBV28 and TRBJ1-3; the D is unclear. Between the trimmed V and J ends, which lost 5 bases and 0 bases, there was a span of 11 bases. Germline V gene sequence: CDR1 MDHEN, CDR2 SYDVKM. The CDR3 runs 15 residues. CDR3: CASSVGILSGNTIYF. CDR3 in DNA: TGTGCCAGCAGTGTCGGGATCCTCTCTGGAAACACCATATATTTT.

This chain connects TRBV4-3 to TRBJ2-3; D ambiguous. CDR3 length: 13 residues. Per germline, CDR1 LGHNA and CDR2 YSLEER. V lost 3 bases and J lost 3, with 7 bases in between. The CDR3 loop is CASSHRTTDTQYF. The CDR3 DNA reads TGCGCCAGCAGCCATCGCACTACAGATACGCAGTATTTT.

V and J are TRBV4-3 and TRBJ1-4, with TRBD1 as a possible D gene (5 bases). The V end lost 2 bases, the J end lost 7 bases, and 14 bases lay between the germline ends. Germline V lookup: CDR1 LGHNA, CDR2 YSLEER. This CDR3 has 15 residues. CDR3 in amino acids: CASSQQRQGAEKLFF. As DNA, the CDR3 is TGCGCCAGCAGCCAACAACGGCAGGGTGCTGAAAAACTGTTTTTT.

This chain links TRBV7-3 with TRBJ2-1, with a possible D match to TRBD2 (6 bases). V was shortened by 2 bases and J by 1 base, with 12 bases between the two germline ends. CDR3 length equals 16 residues. Germline V lookup: CDR1 SGHTA, CDR2 FQGTGA. CDR3 DNA: TGTGCCAGCAGCTTACGGGGCGGGATGTCCTACAATGAGCAGTTCTTC. Translation gives CASSLRGGMSYNEQFF.

The table lists this clone with many counts. The J gene is TRBJ2-6, the V gene TRBV18; a possible D gene is TRBD2 (6 bases). Germline CDR1 is KGHSH and CDR2 is LQKENI. The CDR3 covers 17 residues. Between the trimmed V and J ends, which lost 3 bases and 0 bases, there was a span of 12 bases. The CDR3 sequence is CASSPEGPNSGANVLTF. As DNA, the CDR3 is TGTGCCAGCTCACCGGAGGGACCGAACTCTGGGGCCAACGTCCTGACTTTC.

This chain uses TRBV10-3 with TRBJ1-2; TRBD1 matches at 8 bases. The CDR3 is made up of 11 amino acids. Germline CDR1 and CDR2: ENHRY and SYGVKD. Trimming cost V 6 bases and J 6 bases; bases outside gene matches: 0. CDR3 sequence: CAIRDRDGYTF. The DNA of the CDR3 is TGTGCCATCAGGGACAGGGATGGCTACACCTTC.

Written as DNA, the CDR3 is TGTGCCAGCAGTTACTCGTTCCCTAGCGGGAGTTACGAGCAGTACTTC. It encodes CASSYSFPSGSYEQYF. The chain has TRBV6-5 and TRBJ2-7, with TRBD2 matching over 10 bases. This CDR3 is built from 16 residues. Germline V lookup: CDR1 MNHEY, CDR2 SVGAGI. The ends lost 0 bases at V and 4 bases at J; junction bases unmatched: 6.

CDR3 in amino acids: CASSLSAGPTGELFF. The CDR3 DNA reads as TGTGCCAGCAGCCTTAGCGCCGGACCCACCGGGGAGCTGTTTTTT. V usage is TRBV7-2 and J usage is TRBJ2-2; D might be TRBD2 (5 bases). Germline V gene lookup returns CDR1 SGHTA and CDR2 FQGNSA. The CDR3 covers 15 residues. V was trimmed by 5 bases and J by 4 bases, leaving 14 bases between them.

The V and J genes are TRBV18 and TRBJ1-2; 7 nucleotides line up with TRBD1. This CDR3 is built from 16 residues. The germline V gene encodes CDR1 KGHSH and CDR2 LQKENI. V trimming: 1 base; J trimming: 1 base; junction bases outside the gene matches: 6. CDR3 loop: CASSPQGAELNYGYTF. In DNA, the CDR3 is TGTGCCAGCTCACCACAGGGGGCAGAGCTTAACTATGGCTACACCTTC. The variable domain in full, with the rest retrieved from reference TRBV18 and TRBJ1-2, is NAGVMQNPRHLVRRRGQEARLRCSPMKGHSHVYWYRQLPEEGLKFMVYLQKENIIDESGMPKERFSAEFPKEGPSILRIQQVVRGDSAAYFCASSPQGAELNYGYTFGSGTRLTVV.

The CDR3 loop is CASSWDSYGYTF. The DNA of the CDR3 is TGTGCCAGCAGCTGGGACAGCTATGGCTACACCTTC. The chain employs TRBV7-8 and TRBJ1-2, with TRBD1 matching over 7 bases. Germline CDR1 reads SGHVS; CDR2 reads FQNEAQ. V trimming: 4 bases; J trimming: 4 bases; junction bases outside the gene matches: 0. CDR3 length: 12 amino acids.